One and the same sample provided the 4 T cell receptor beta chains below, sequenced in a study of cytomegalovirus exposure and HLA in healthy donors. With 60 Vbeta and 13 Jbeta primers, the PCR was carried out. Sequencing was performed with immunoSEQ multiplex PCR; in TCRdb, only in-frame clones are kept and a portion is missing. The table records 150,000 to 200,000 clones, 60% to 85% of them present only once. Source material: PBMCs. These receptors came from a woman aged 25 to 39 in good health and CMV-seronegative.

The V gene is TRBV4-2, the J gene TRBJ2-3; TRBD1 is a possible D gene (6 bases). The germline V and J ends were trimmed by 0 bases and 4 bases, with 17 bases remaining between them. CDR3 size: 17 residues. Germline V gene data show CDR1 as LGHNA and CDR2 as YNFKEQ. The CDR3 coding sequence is TGTGCCAGCAGCCAAGACCTAGGACAGAGCACTCCAGATACGCAGTATTTT. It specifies CASSQDLGQSTPDTQYF.

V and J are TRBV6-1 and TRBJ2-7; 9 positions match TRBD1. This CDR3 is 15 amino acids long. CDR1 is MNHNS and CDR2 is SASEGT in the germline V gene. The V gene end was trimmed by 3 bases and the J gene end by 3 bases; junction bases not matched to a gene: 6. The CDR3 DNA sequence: TGTGCCAGCAGTGAGTATTTGGGACAGGGCTACGAGCAGTACTTC. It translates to CASSEYLGQGYEQYF.

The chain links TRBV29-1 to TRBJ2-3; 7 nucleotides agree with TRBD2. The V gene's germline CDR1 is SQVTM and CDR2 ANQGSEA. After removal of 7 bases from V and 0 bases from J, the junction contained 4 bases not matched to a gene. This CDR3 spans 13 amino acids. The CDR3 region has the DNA TGCAGCGGAGGGGAGGGTAGCACAGATACGCAGTATTTT. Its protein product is CSGGEGSTDTQYF.

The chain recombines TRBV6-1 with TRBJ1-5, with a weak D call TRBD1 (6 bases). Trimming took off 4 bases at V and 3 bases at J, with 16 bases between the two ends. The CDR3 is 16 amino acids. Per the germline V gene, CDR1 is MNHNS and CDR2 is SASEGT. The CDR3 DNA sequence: TGTGCCAGCAGTGGTCAAGGGGGAAGGGTCAATCAGCCCCAGCATTTT. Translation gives CASSGQGGRVNQPQHF.